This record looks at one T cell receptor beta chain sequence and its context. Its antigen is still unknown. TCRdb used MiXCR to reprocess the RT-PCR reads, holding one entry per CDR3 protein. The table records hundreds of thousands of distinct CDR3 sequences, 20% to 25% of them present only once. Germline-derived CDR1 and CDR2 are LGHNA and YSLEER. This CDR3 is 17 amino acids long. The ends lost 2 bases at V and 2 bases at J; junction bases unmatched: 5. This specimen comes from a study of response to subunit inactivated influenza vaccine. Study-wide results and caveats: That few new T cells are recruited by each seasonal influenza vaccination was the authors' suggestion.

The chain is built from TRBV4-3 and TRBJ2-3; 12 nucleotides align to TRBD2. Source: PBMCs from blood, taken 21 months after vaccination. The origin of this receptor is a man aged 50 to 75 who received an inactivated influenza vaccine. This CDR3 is CASSQRTSGDYTDTQYF. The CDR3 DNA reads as TGCGCCAGCAGCCAACGGACTAGCGGGGACTACACAGATACGCAGTATTTT.